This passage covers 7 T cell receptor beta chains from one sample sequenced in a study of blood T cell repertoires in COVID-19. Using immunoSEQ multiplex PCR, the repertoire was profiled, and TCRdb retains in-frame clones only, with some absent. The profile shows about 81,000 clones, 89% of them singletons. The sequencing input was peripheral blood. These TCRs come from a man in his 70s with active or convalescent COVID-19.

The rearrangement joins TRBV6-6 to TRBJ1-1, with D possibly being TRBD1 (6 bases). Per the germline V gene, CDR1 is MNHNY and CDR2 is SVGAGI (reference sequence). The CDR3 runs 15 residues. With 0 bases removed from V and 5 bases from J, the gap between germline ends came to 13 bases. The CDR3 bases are TGTGCCAGCAGTTACTCTTTACAGGGTTTGACTGAAGCTTTCTTT. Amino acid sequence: CASSYSLQGLTEAFF.

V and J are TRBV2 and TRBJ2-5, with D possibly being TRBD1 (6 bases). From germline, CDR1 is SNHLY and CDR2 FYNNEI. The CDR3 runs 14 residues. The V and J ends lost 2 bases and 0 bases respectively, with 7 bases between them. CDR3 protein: CASSENRDQETQYF. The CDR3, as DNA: TGTGCCAGCAGTGAAAACAGGGACCAAGAGACCCAGTACTTC.

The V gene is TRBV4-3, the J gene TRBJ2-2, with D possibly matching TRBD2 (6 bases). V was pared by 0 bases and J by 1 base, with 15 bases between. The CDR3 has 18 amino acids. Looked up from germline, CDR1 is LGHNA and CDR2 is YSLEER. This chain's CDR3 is CASSQESVADLNTGELFF. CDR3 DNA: TGCGCCAGCAGCCAAGAGTCGGTAGCGGACTTGAACACCGGGGAGCTGTTTTTT.

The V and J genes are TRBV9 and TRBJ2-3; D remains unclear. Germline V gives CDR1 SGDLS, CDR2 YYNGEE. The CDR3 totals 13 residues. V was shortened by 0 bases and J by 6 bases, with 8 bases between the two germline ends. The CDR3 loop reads CASSVGEWDTQYF. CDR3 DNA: TGTGCCAGCAGCGTAGGAGAATGGGATACGCAGTATTTT.

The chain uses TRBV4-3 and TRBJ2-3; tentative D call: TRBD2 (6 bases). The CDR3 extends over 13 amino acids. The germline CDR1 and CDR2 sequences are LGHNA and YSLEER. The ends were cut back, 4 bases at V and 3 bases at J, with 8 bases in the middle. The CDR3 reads CASSPGGTDTQYF. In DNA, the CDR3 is TGCGCCAGCAGCCCTGGAGGGACAGATACGCAGTATTTT.

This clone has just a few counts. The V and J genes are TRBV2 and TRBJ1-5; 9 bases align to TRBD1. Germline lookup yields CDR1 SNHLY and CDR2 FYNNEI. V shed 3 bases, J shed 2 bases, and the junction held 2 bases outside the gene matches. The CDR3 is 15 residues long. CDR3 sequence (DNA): TGTGCCAGCAGTGAGTGGACAGGGGGCAATCAGCCCCAGCATTTT. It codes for CASSEWTGGNQPQHF. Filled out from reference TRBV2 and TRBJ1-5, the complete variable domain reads EPEVTQTPSHQVTQMGQEVILRCVPISNHLYFYWYRQILGQKVEFLVSFYNNEISEKSEIFDDQFSVERPDGSNFTLKIRSTKLEDSAMYFCASSEWTGGNQPQHFGDGTRLSIL.

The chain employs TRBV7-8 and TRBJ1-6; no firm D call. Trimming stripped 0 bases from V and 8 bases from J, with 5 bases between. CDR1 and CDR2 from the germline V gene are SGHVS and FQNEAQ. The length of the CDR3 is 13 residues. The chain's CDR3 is CASSLAAYSPLHF. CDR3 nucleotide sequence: TGTGCCAGCAGCTTAGCGGCTTATTCACCCCTCCACTTT.